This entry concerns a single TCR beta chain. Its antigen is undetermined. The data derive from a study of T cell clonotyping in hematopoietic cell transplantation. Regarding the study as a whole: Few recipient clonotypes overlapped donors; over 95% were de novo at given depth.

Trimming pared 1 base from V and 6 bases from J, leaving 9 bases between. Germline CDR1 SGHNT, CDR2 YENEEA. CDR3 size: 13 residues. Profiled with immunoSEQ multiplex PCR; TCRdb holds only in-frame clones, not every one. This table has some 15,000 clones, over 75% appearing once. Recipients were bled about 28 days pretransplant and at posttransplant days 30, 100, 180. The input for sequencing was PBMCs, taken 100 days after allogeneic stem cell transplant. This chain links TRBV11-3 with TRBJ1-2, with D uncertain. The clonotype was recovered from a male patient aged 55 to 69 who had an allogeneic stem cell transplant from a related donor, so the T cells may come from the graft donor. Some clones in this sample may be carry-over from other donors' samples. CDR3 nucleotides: TGTGCCAGCAGCTTAGTAAATTACAATGGCTACACCTTC. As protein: CASSLVNYNGYTF.